One and the same sample provided the 15 T cell receptor beta chains below, sequenced in a study of control samples from healthy donors and cancer patients. Using immunoSEQ multiplex PCR, the repertoire was profiled, and TCRdb retains in-frame clones only, with some absent. Counted here are tens of thousands of clones, about 85% occurring once; the ten biggest clones make up roughly 1.6%. The source material was PBMCs. The receptor set was obtained from a woman aged 40 to 49 with lung cancer.

The gene calls are TRBV25-1 and TRBJ2-7; 7 bases line up with TRBD2. CDR3 length equals 14 residues. With 4 bases clipped from V and 5 bases from J, the junction kept 8 bases outside the gene matches. Per germline, CDR1 MGHDK and CDR2 SYGVNS. In DNA, the CDR3 is TGTGCCAGCAGTGGCAAGCGGGGTCATGACGAGCAGTACTTC. This sequence encodes CASSGKRGHDEQYF.

The gene calls are TRBV12-2 and TRBJ1-3; TRBD1, as called in the table, went unchecked against the DNA. TRBV12-2 has pseudogene status. The CDR3 extends over 18 amino acids. The CDR3 region is CASRLAFGSGGCGNTIYF. The CDR3, as DNA: TGTGCAAGTCGCTTAGCTTTTGGGTCAGGGGGCTGTGGAAACACCATATATTTT.

The CDR3 loop reads CVSILGTYNEQFF. The CDR3 nucleotides read TGTGTGTCCATCCTTGGGACCTACAATGAGCAGTTCTTC. J is TRBJ2-1 and V is TRBV6-5; unclear D gene. Per germline, CDR1 MNHEY and CDR2 SVGAGI. The CDR3 runs 13 residues.

This clone was seen only once. This rearrangement joins TRBV19 to TRBJ1-2, with D unresolved. Germline values: CDR1 LNHDA, CDR2 SQIVND (reference sequence). CDR3 size: 15 residues. Trimming stripped 3 bases from V and 4 bases from J, with 15 bases between. As DNA, the CDR3 is TGTGCCAGTAGTATCTCTCACAAGGACCTCTATGGCTACACCTTC. Residues: CASSISHKDLYGYTF.

This clone was seen a handful of times. As DNA, the CDR3 is TGTGCCAGCAGATACCAGGAAGGCTATGGCTACACCTTC. Protein: CASRYQEGYGYTF. The chain links TRBV6-5 to TRBJ1-2; D uncertain. The V gene lost 6 bases and the J gene lost 4 bases, with 12 bases spanning the gap. This CDR3 spans 13 amino acids. The germline gives CDR1 MNHEY, CDR2 SVGAGI.

This chain joins TRBV27 and TRBJ1-2; the D gene is possibly TRBD1 (5 bases). Germline lookup yields CDR1 MNHEY and CDR2 SMNVEV (reference sequence). The CDR3 runs 17 residues. V was cut by 0 bases and J by 4 bases, with 18 bases left in between. The chain's CDR3 is CASSLSLGAGLIYGYTF. CDR3 in DNA: TGTGCCAGCAGTTTATCACTCGGGGCAGGGCTGATCTATGGCTACACCTTC.

This chain connects TRBV27 to TRBJ1-1; D remains ambiguous. CDR1 MNHEY and CDR2 SMNVEV come from the germline V gene (reference sequence). The CDR3 totals 17 residues. Trimming left V 0 bases short and J 0 bases short, with 14 bases between. In DNA, the CDR3 is TGTGCCAGCAGTTTATCGGCACAGTTGGAGGTGAACACTGAAGCTTTCTTT. This gives the protein CASSLSAQLEVNTEAFF.

This chain joins TRBV30 and TRBJ1-2; no reliable D call. CDR1 is GTSNPN and CDR2 is SVGIG in the germline V gene (reference sequence). This CDR3 comprises 12 residues. Trimming took off 2 bases at V and 6 bases at J, with 10 bases between the two ends. The CDR3 coding sequence is TGTGCCTGGAGTCACCAGGCGAATGGCTACACCTTC. Protein sequence: CAWSHQANGYTF.

This chain links TRBV7-7 with TRBJ2-1; D is unresolved. V lost 4 bases to trimming and J lost 0 bases, with 10 bases between them. Germline loops: CDR1 SSHAT, CDR2 FNYEAQ (reference sequence). This CDR3 has 15 residues. Here the CDR3 DNA reads TGTGCCAGCAGCTATGGGATTACCTCCTACAATGAGCAGTTCTTC. Encoded protein: CASSYGITSYNEQFF.

In this sample, this clone turned up once. The chain employs TRBV10-3 and TRBJ1-1; D remains ambiguous. V was pared by 6 bases and J by 0 bases, with 11 bases between. Germline CDR1 reads ENHRY; CDR2 reads SYGVKD. The CDR3 length is 14 residues. The CDR3 nucleotides are TGTGCCATCAGGGGGAAGCCCGTGAACACTGAAGCTTTCTTT. It codes for CAIRGKPVNTEAFF.

The chain couples TRBV4-1 to TRBJ1-1; D gene unclear. Per germline, CDR1 MGHRA and CDR2 YSYEKL. CDR3 length: 13 residues. Trimming removed 4 bases at V and 3 bases at J, with 9 bases between. The CDR3 region has the DNA TGCGCCAGCAGCCCATACGGTGACACTGAAGCTTTCTTT. Translating it yields CASSPYGDTEAFF.

The chain combines TRBV9 with TRBJ2-7; D is possibly TRBD1 (5 bases). Trimming removed 2 bases from V and 0 bases from J, with 9 bases in between. The germline gives CDR1 SGDLS, CDR2 YYNGEE. CDR3 size: 14 residues. CDR3 sequence (DNA): TGTGCCAGCAGCGTGCAGGGATCCTCCTACGAGCAGTACTTC. This gives the protein CASSVQGSSYEQYF.

This clone was counted a few times. The chain carries TRBV5-1 and TRBJ1-3; TRBD1 agrees at 8 bases. V shed 0 bases and J 8 bases; nucleotides not matched to a gene: 4. The CDR3 loop spans 14 amino acids. CDR1 and CDR2 from the germline V gene are SGHRS and YFSETQ. CDR3 sequence reads: CASSLADRVDTIYF. The CDR3 DNA follows: TGCGCCAGCAGCTTGGCGGACAGGGTCGACACCATATATTTT.

The gene calls are TRBV30 and TRBJ1-6, with D unclear. In germline, CDR1 is GTSNPN, CDR2 SVGIG (reference sequence). V shed 7 bases and J shed 0 bases, with 7 bases lying between them. The CDR3 length is 13 residues. CDR3 nucleotides: TGTGCCTCGGAGAGCTCCTATAATTCACCCCTCCACTTT. This gives the protein CASESSYNSPLHF.

The chain combines TRBV7-6 with TRBJ1-5; the D gene is possibly TRBD1 (5 bases). V was pared by 1 base and J by 4 bases, with 11 bases between. CDR1 SGHVS and CDR2 FNYEAQ come from the germline V gene. There are 15 residues in the CDR3. The CDR3 region has the DNA TGTGCCAGCAGCTTAGACAGTGGGGGGAATCAGCCCCAGCATTTT. It codes for CASSLDSGGNQPQHF.